Each of the 29 T cell receptor beta chains below was sequenced from the same sample in a study. Cells sorted as Tregs were CD4+, CD25+ and CD127-/low. Each CDR3 protein gets one entry after TCRdb re-called the 5' RACE reads with MiXCR. Among roughly 7,400 distinct CDR3 sequences listed, around 70% were seen once. Sequences were obtained from tumor-infiltrating Tregs sorted from the breast tumor. These receptors were collected from a female donor with breast cancer.

This clonotype came up a few times. The chain has TRBV9 and TRBJ2-1; D is ambiguous. Germline V CDR1 and CDR2: SGDLS, YYNGEE. The CDR3 has 15 amino acids. V was clipped by 0 bases and J by 5 bases, with 12 bases between them. The CDR3 loop is CASSVALMNDNEQFF. The CDR3 coding sequence is TGTGCCAGCAGCGTAGCCCTAATGAACGACAATGAGCAGTTCTTC.

This rearrangement joins TRBV5-1 to TRBJ2-1, with 9 nucleotides matching TRBD1. This CDR3 comprises 14 residues. V was clipped by 2 bases and J by 5 bases; unmatched bases: 2. In germline, CDR1 is SGHRS, CDR2 YFSETQ. Here the CDR3 DNA reads TGCGCCAGCAGCTTTGGGACAGGGAACAATGAGCAGTTCTTC. Protein: CASSFGTGNNEQFF.

The V call is TRBV25-1, the J call TRBJ1-2, with 8 bases aligning to TRBD1. The V gene end was trimmed by 0 bases and the J gene end by 13 bases; junction bases not matched to a gene: 7. Germline V gene sequence: CDR1 MGHDK, CDR2 SYGVNS. The CDR3 sequence is 13 residues long. The CDR3 bases are TGTGCCAGCAGTGAATATGGGGCAGGGGGCCCCACCTTC. This translates into CASSEYGAGGPTF.

The chain employs TRBV4-2 and TRBJ1-4, with TRBD1 as a possible D gene (6 bases). The germline V gene encodes CDR1 LGHNA and CDR2 YNFKEQ. V lost 5 bases to trimming and J lost 2 bases, with 9 bases between them. There are 14 residues in the CDR3. The CDR3 reads CASSIDRTNEKLFF. The CDR3 nucleotides are TGTGCCAGCAGCATCGACAGGACTAATGAAAAACTGTTTTTT.

The chain couples TRBV10-3 to TRBJ1-5; D gene ambiguous. The CDR3 is 13 residues long. Germline CDR1 and CDR2: ENHRY and SYGVKD. The V and J ends lost 4 bases and 5 bases respectively, with 9 bases between them. CDR3 sequence: CAISGASDQPQHF. The CDR3 coding sequence is TGTGCCATCAGTGGGGCAAGCGATCAGCCCCAGCATTTT.

Only a few counts were recorded for this clonotype. This chain links TRBV5-6 with TRBJ1-2, with D tentatively TRBD1 (5 bases). V shed 2 bases and J shed 2 bases, with 10 bases lying between them. The CDR3 is 14 amino acids. Germline V lookup: CDR1 SGHDT, CDR2 YYEEEE. The CDR3 coding sequence is TGTGCCAGCAGCTTCAGGGACGGGAACTATGGCTACACCTTC. It encodes CASSFRDGNYGYTF.

The V and J genes are TRBV5-1 and TRBJ2-1, with 7 bases matching TRBD1. This CDR3 spans 16 amino acids. Germline V gene data show CDR1 as SGHRS and CDR2 as YFSETQ. The trim removed 0 bases at V and 7 bases at J, leaving 10 bases unmatched. In DNA form, the CDR3 reads TGCGCCAGCAGCTTGGCCTTAAACAGGGGCCAGAATGAGCAGTTCTTC. Translating it yields CASSLALNRGQNEQFF.

This chain uses TRBV10-3 with TRBJ2-1; 12 bases are a match to TRBD2. Germline-derived CDR1 and CDR2 are ENHRY and SYGVKD. The CDR3 has 14 residues. The J segment lost 5 bases and the V segment lost 6 bases, leaving 2 bases of the junction unmatched. The CDR3 is CAISSSGGDNEQFF. CDR3 DNA sequence: TGTGCCATCAGCTCTAGCGGGGGGGACAATGAGCAGTTCTTC.

The gene calls are TRBV4-2 and TRBJ1-5; 8 bases line up with TRBD1. CDR1 LGHNA and CDR2 YNFKEQ come from the germline V gene. The CDR3 length is 16 residues. V dropped 3 bases and J dropped 6; count of bases not matched to a gene: 10. CDR3 protein: CASSQDGQGSGQPQHF. The CDR3 DNA reads as TGTGCCAGCAGCCAGGACGGACAGGGATCCGGTCAGCCCCAGCATTTT.

A word on this clonotype: The conserved phenylalanine or tryptophan is not found at the CDR3 terminus, so this likely reflects a read error. The DNA is left out, because the CDR3 cannot be placed on it with certainty; the CDR3 is given as TCRdb lists it. CDR3 sequence reads: CASSQLPT. The genes are TRBV5-1 and TRBJ2-7. The CDR3 is 8 amino acids long, termini counted. CDR1 and CDR2 (germline): SGHRS, YFSETQ.

In regard to this clonotype: A read error may produce the germline difference seen at one junction end. V is TRBV6-1 and J is TRBJ2-2; a weak D match, TRBD2 (6 bases). From germline, CDR1 is MNHNS and CDR2 SASEGT. This CDR3 contains 15 residues. The CDR3 reads CASSERDLGSGEPFF. CDR3 nucleotide sequence: TGTGCCAGCAGTGAACGGGACTTAGGTTCCGGGGAGCCGTTTTTT.

In its sample, this clonotype was seen once. The chain is built from TRBV5-1 and TRBJ2-1; D uncertain. With the DNA end fitting TRBJ2-5 better, the J assignment may be wrong. This CDR3 has 13 residues. The V gene's germline CDR1 is SGHRS and CDR2 YFSETQ. The CDR3 nucleotides are TGCGCCAGCAGCTTGTTACAGCAAGAGACCCAGTACTTC. Protein: CASSLLQQETQYF.

Here the CDR3 reads CSVEEQGAGYEQYF. The CDR3 bases are TGCAGCGTAGAAGAACAGGGGGCTGGCTACGAGCAGTACTTC. The chain has TRBV20-1 and TRBJ2-7; 9 bases are shared with TRBD1. The CDR3 extends over 14 amino acids. Germline V gives CDR1 DFQATT, CDR2 SNEGSKA (reference sequence).

The chain uses TRBV5-1 and TRBJ1-3; D may be TRBD1 (5 bases). The germline V and J ends were trimmed by 4 bases and 4 bases, with 12 bases remaining between them. The CDR3 length is 14 residues. Looked up from germline, CDR1 is SGHRS and CDR2 is YFSETQ. CDR3 coding DNA: TGCGCCAGCAGCCCGCTTTCAGGGGGAAACACCATATATTTT. It codes for CASSPLSGGNTIYF.

The genes are TRBV12-3 or TRBV12-4 and TRBJ1-5, with D possibly matching TRBD1 (5 bases). The CDR3 length is 13 residues. The V and J ends lost 5 bases and 4 bases respectively, with 9 bases between them. The CDR3 DNA reads as TGTGCCAGCAGTGGGGACGGGAATCAGCCCCAGCATTTT. It specifies CASSGDGNQPQHF.

The rearrangement links TRBV10-3 to TRBJ1-1, with a tentative D call TRBD1 (6 bases). V was cut by 4 bases and J by 6 bases, with 27 bases left in between. Germline loops: CDR1 ENHRY, CDR2 SYGVKD. The CDR3 runs to 18 residues. The DNA of the CDR3 is TGTGCCATCAGTGGGGGGTTGCTAATGGGGGGGGCCCGCGCTGAAGCTTTCTTT. This translates into CAISGGLLMGGARAEAFF.

Comments on this clonotype: One end of the junction fails to match germline, which may point to a read error. V usage is TRBV6-1 and J usage is TRBJ1-2; no clear D. From germline, CDR1 is MNHNS and CDR2 SASEGT. The CDR3 totals 15 residues. The CDR3 sequence: CASSEHRSANYGHTF. The DNA of the CDR3 is TGTGCCAGCAGTGAACACCGGTCAGCTAACTATGGCCACACCTTC.

The chain joins TRBV12-3 or TRBV12-4 to TRBJ2-1, with unresolved D. This CDR3 region has 13 residues. V was shortened by 2 bases and J by 5 bases, with 7 bases between the two germline ends. The DNA for the CDR3 is TGTGCCAGCAGTTTACAGGTTAACAATGAGCAGTTCTTC. Protein product: CASSLQVNNEQFF.

Points on this clonotype: One end of the junction varies from germline; a read error may be responsible. The rearrangement links TRBV5-1 to TRBJ2-2, with a tentative D call TRBD2 (5 bases). CDR3 length equals 15 residues. The V gene's germline CDR1 is SGHRS and CDR2 YFSETQ. The CDR3 region is CASSLVRFNTGKLFF. DNA for the CDR3: TGCGCCAGCAGCTTGGTTAGATTCAACACCGGGAAGCTGTTTTTT.

The V and J genes are TRBV2 and TRBJ2-1, with 7 bases lining up with TRBD1. Per germline, CDR1 SNHLY and CDR2 FYNNEI. The CDR3 length is 14 residues. After removal of 7 bases from V and 8 bases from J, the junction contained 11 bases not matched to a gene. The CDR3 nucleotides read TGTGCCAGCAACCGGGACAGTCAATTCGATGAGCAGTTCTTC. This codes for CASNRDSQFDEQFF.

About this clonotype itself: The germline gene is not matched at one end of the junction; a read error may be the cause. The chain links TRBV3-1 to TRBJ2-1; 12 bases are shared with TRBD2. CDR1 is LGHDT, CDR2 YNNKEL, per germline (reference sequence). CDR3 length equals 14 residues. The CDR3 loop reads CASNQASGRGEQFF. CDR3 nucleotide sequence: TGTGCCAGCAACCAAGCTAGCGGGAGGGGCGAGCAGTTCTTC.

With respect to this clonotype: The junction and the germline gene differ at one end; a read error may be behind it. The chain combines TRBV30 with TRBJ1-5, with a possible D match to TRBD1 (5 bases). Germline loops: CDR1 GTSNPN, CDR2 SVGIG (reference sequence). The CDR3 runs to 12 residues. The CDR3 nucleotides read TGTGCCAGGAGTTCAGGGAATCAGCCCCAGCATTTT. Its translation: CARSSGNQPQHF.

The chain combines TRBV3-1 with TRBJ2-1; TRBD2 aligns across 11 bases. The CDR3 is 13 amino acids. Germline lookup yields CDR1 LGHDT and CDR2 YNNKEL (reference sequence). J lost 13 bases, V lost 3 bases, and 5 bases had no gene match. In DNA, the CDR3 is TGTGCCAGCAGCCAGCCTAGCGGGGGGCGACAGTTCTTC. Translated: CASSQPSGGRQFF.

The chain carries TRBV7-2 and TRBJ2-5; D might be TRBD1 (6 bases). CDR3 length equals 15 residues. Trimming took off 5 bases at V and 3 bases at J, with 16 bases between the two ends. CDR1 SGHTA and CDR2 FQGNSA come from the germline V gene. CDR3 nucleotides: TGTGCCAGCAGCCCCCACAAGGACAGAAAAGAGACCCAGTACTTC. It yields the protein CASSPHKDRKETQYF.

The chain joins TRBV6-2 or TRBV6-3 to TRBJ1-2, with TRBD1 matching over 8 bases. V gave up 7 bases and J gave up 8 bases; unmatched junction bases: 6. Germline V gene sequence: CDR1 MNHEY, CDR2 SVGEGT. This CDR3 has 12 residues. For the CDR3, the DNA is TGTGCCAGCATAGGACAGGGTGAAGGCTACACCTTC. It codes for CASIGQGEGYTF.

The rearrangement links TRBV7-9 to TRBJ2-3; D possibly corresponds to TRBD2 (5 bases). Per germline, CDR1 SEHNR and CDR2 FQNEAQ (reference sequence). Trimming took off 4 bases at V and 2 bases at J, with 16 bases between the two ends. The CDR3 extends over 16 amino acids. The CDR3 bases are TGTGCCAGCAGCTCTCCGGCGGACTTTGTCACAGATACGCAGTATTTT. It specifies CASSSPADFVTDTQYF.

The V call is TRBV6-1, the J call TRBJ1-3; possible D gene TRBD1, 5 bases. The germline V gene encodes CDR1 MNHNS and CDR2 SASEGT. The ends were cut back, 6 bases at V and 0 bases at J, with 12 bases in the middle. The CDR3 is 15 amino acids. CDR3 bases: TGTGCCAGCAGCGGCGGGGGTGGCTCTGGAAACACCATATATTTT. Translation gives CASSGGGGSGNTIYF.

This clonotype is medium-sized in the sample. The rearrangement joins TRBV29-1 to TRBJ2-1; 10 nucleotides align to TRBD1. The V segment lost 6 bases and the J segment 3 bases; nucleotides outside the gene matches: 5. In germline, CDR1 is SQVTM, CDR2 ANQGSEA. This CDR3 has 14 residues. Here the CDR3 reads CSVGRDRGYNEQFF. For the CDR3, the DNA is TGCAGCGTGGGCCGGGACAGGGGCTACAATGAGCAGTTCTTC.

Details on this clonotype: A much larger clonotype is one base distant, so this may be a read error. This chain joins TRBV5-1 and TRBJ1-1, with D perhaps TRBD1 (6 bases). There are 14 residues in the CDR3. The germline CDR1 and CDR2 sequences are SGHRS and YFSETQ. The V gene lost 3 bases and the J gene lost 1 base, with 10 bases spanning the gap. CDR3 sequence reads: CASSSGTTNTEAFF. DNA for the CDR3: TGCGCCAGCAGCTCCGGGACAACGAACACTGAAGCTTTCTTT.